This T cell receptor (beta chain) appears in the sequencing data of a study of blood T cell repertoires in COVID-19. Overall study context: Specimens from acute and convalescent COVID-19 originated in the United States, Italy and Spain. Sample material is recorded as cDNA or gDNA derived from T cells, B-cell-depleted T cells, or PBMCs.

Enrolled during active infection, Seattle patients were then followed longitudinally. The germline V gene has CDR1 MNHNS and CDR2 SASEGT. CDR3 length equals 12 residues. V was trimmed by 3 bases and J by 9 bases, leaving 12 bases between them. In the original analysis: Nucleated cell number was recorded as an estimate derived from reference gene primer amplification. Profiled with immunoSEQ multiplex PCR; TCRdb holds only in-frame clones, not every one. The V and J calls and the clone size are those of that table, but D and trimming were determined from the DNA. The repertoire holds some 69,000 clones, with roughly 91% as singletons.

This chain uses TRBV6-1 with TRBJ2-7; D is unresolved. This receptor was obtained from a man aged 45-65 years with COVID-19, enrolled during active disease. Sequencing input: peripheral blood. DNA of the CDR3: TGTGCCAGCAGTGAGGCCGGGTTAAGGCAGTACTTC. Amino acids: CASSEAGLRQYF.